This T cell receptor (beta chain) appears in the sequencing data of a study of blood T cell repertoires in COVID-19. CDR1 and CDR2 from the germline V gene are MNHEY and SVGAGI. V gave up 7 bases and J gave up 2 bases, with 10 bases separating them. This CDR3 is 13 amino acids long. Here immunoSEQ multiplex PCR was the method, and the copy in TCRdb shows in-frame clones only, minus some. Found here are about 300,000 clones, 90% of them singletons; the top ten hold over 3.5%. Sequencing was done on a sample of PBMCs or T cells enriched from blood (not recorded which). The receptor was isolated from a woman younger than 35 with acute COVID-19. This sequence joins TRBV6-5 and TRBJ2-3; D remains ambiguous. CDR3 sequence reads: CASNSLNTDTQYF. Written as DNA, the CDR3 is TGTGCCAGCAACAGCTTGAACACAGATACGCAGTATTTT.